This is a list of T cell receptor beta chains from one sample in a study of neurological immune-mediated disorders. TCRdb reanalysed the 5' RACE reads using MiXCR and keeps one entry per CDR3 protein. The table includes 50,000 to 60,000 distinct CDR3 sequences, 3.5% to 4% detected once. Sequencing used CD4+ T cells from blood. Receptors originate from a woman in her forties with multiple sclerosis. The CDR3 runs from the conserved cysteine through the conserved F or W. A D gene is named only where the DNA matches it firmly. A row's size may be missing; if present it is once, few, many or a size class.

d_call	j_call	clone_size	v_call	cdr3_nt	cdr3_aa
TRBD1	TRBJ2-3	many	TRBV5-1	TGCGCCAGCAGCTGGAGGGACAGGGGGGGAGATACGCAGTATTTT	CASSWRDRGGDTQYF
.	TRBJ1-4	many	TRBV3-1	TGTGCCAGCAGCAACACGGCGGGACGGAATGAAAAACTGTTTTTT	CASSNTAGRNEKLFF
.	TRBJ1-1	many	TRBV20-1	TGCAGTGCTAGCGGGGGAGGCGCTGAAGCTTTCTTT	CSASGGGAEAFF
.	TRBJ1-1	.	TRBV9	TGTGCCAGCAGCGTAGCGTCAGGAACGAACACTGAAGCTTTCTTT	CASSVASGTNTEAFF
TRBD1	TRBJ1-5	many	TRBV3-1	TGTGCCAGCAGCAATACAGGGGGGAATCAGCCCCAGCATTTT	CASSNTGGNQPQHF
.	TRBJ1-4	many	TRBV20-1	TGCAGTGCCCCCGGGACGGTGAATGAAAAACTGTTTTTT	CSAPGTVNEKLFF
TRBD2	TRBJ2-3	.	TRBV10-3	TGTGTAATCAAGAAGGCGGGGGGGCTCGCAGATACGCAGTATTTT	CVIKKAGGLADTQYF
.	TRBJ2-3	medium-sized	TRBV5-1	TGCGCCAGCAGCTTGGGGGTCCTCCGCGGCACAGATACGCAGTATTTT	CASSLGVLRGTDTQYF
TRBD2	TRBJ2-1	many	TRBV14	TGTGCCAGCACCCAAGGGCTAGCGGGGGTCAATGAGCAGTTCTTC	CASTQGLAGVNEQFF
.	TRBJ2-3	many	TRBV12-3/TRBV12-4	TGTGCCAGCAGTTTAGCGATGGCAGGGGTAGGGTATTTT	CASSLAMAGVGYF
TRBD2	TRBJ2-3	many	TRBV7-2	TGTGCCAGCAGCCGGACTAGCGGTAGCACAGATACGCAGTATTTT	CASSRTSGSTDTQYF